The present T cell receptor (beta chain) was sequenced within a study of blood T cell repertoires in COVID-19 (TCRdb year 2020). For the study in its entirety: Samples from collaborators originated in the United States, Italy and Spain and spanned both the acute and convalescent phases of COVID-19. The prospective study material was composed of cDNA or gDNA derived from T cells, B-cell-depleted T cells, or PBMCs. Subjects who had been exposed to COVID-19, were actively infected with it, or had recovered from it provided the deeply sampled blood TCRbeta repertoires that made up the dataset. A freely available public database, intended as a resource for researchers studying the immune response to SARS-CoV-2, is where the repertoires were released. The samples were drawn from two sources: the first 160 participants of the ongoing ImmuneRACE study, and over 950 subjects contributed by 6 global collaborators. Sample metadata almost always included a de-identified subject ID, COVID-19 status, age in years and sex. Where available, HLA class I and class II types were taken from metadata supplied by the sample provider and were not determined by assay-based typing.

TCRbeta CDR3 regions were amplified from genomic DNA using the immunoSEQ Assay, a bias-controlled multiplex PCR. As for the original processing: The number of nucleated cells in each sample was estimated by amplification of reference gene primers within the assay. To quantify the absolute abundance of each unique TCRbeta CDR3 rearrangement, sequence reads were collapsed and filtered. For each sample, productive Simpson clonality was calculated as the square root of Simpson's diversity index across productive rearrangements. TCRdb mirrors the immuneACCESS table, restricted to in-frame sequences. Some clones are absent from its copies; in checked studies, under half trace to an unresolved V gene, and the reason for the others is unknown. That table is the source of V, J and clone size, and D and trimming were worked out from the DNA. This sample comprises some 230,000 clones, roughly four fifths of them detected only once. The ten largest clones represent 8% to 10% of the sample.

The CDR3 has 15 amino acids, counting the end cysteine and phenylalanine. Here the CDR3 DNA is all that survives: 45 bases in frame from base 1. V is trimmed back by 4 bases and J by 7 bases, and the junction contains 9 bases that no gene match accounts for. The germline V gene provides CDR1 SGHDT and CDR2 YYEEEE. In Seattle, one collaborating source enrolled patients while the infection was active and tracked those patients longitudinally over the course of disease. The collaborating institutions used their own protocols to collect whole blood in K2EDTA tubes. For TCRbeta analysis, collaborators shipped samples as frozen whole blood, isolated PBMCs, or DNA extracted from either of those sample types. As to this clone: Its antigen target is currently unknown. Per-base qualities were not stored, and no clone one base away is much larger.

Points the paper makes about the study in general: How much clinical and demographic metadata was included differed by source and by participant, and the metadata was provided uncurated.

Sample: peripheral blood. The sequence was obtained from a woman older than 75 with COVID-19, enrolled during active disease. The chain is assembled from TRBV5-6 and TRBJ2-1; the junction holds 9 bases that match TRBD2. The nucleotides are TGTGCCAGCAGCCGTTTGAGCGGGGGGCGGAATGAGCAGTTCTTC. Its protein product is CASSRLSGGRNEQFF.